The 31 T cell receptor beta chains reported below all come from one sample, sequenced in a study of liver allograft versus peripheral blood T cells. Study information: The authors compared T cell receptor repertoires in transplanted livers with recipients' peripheral blood repertoires.

One entry per CDR3 protein, called by TCRdb with MiXCR from the reads. The sample contains around 11,000 distinct CDR3 sequences, approximately 22% of which appear only once. Receptors were obtained from a human patient who had a liver transplant. Part of the T cells may come from the graft donor.

This chain uses TRBV6-5 with TRBJ1-4; no clear D. The germline V gene has CDR1 MNHEY and CDR2 SVGAGI. V lost 2 bases, J lost 0 bases, and 7 bases lay in between. This CDR3 has 15 amino acids. The CDR3 nucleotides read TGTGCCAGCAGTTACAAGGGAGCAACTAATGAAAAACTGTTTTTT. This codes for CASSYKGATNEKLFF.

By sample share, this clonotype is medium-sized. V and J are TRBV19 and TRBJ1-2, with TRBD1 matching over 7 bases. The CDR3 consists of 15 residues. Germline CDR1 LNHDA, CDR2 SQIVND (reference sequence). The trim removed 7 bases at V and 2 bases at J, leaving 10 bases unmatched. CDR3 sequence reads: CASIHRGEGNYGYTF. CDR3 nucleotides: TGTGCCAGTATCCACAGGGGCGAGGGCAACTATGGCTACACCTTC. Filled out from reference TRBV19 and TRBJ1-2, the complete variable domain reads DGGITQSPKYLFRKEGQNVTLSCEQNLNHDAMYWYRQDPGQGLRLIYYSQIVNDFQKGDIAEGYSVSREKKESFPLTVTSAQKNPTAFYLCASIHRGEGNYGYTFGSGTRLTVV.

On this clonotype itself: This may come from a read error, since a much larger clone is one base off. This chain uses TRBV6-1 with TRBJ1-2; TRBD1 matches at 7 bases. This CDR3 is built from 15 residues. The germline V gene encodes CDR1 MNHNS and CDR2 SASEGT. With 10 bases clipped from V and 0 bases from J, the junction kept 11 bases outside the gene matches. CDR3 region: CATYYLGQSNYGYTF. For the CDR3, the DNA is TGTGCCACCTATTACTTGGGACAGTCTAACTATGGCTACACCTTC.

In its sample, this clonotype is medium-sized. This chain connects TRBV6-1 to TRBJ1-1; 7 bases match TRBD1. V lost 6 bases and J lost 4; bases outside the gene matches: 5. There are 13 residues in the CDR3. The germline V gene has CDR1 MNHNS and CDR2 SASEGT. The DNA of the CDR3 is TGTGCCAGCAGACGAGCAGGGGGCACTGAAGCTTTCTTT. Translated: CASRRAGGTEAFF.

The genes are TRBV11-2 and TRBJ2-7; no clear D. V lost 3 bases, J lost 1 base, and 10 bases lay in between. Germline V gives CDR1 SGHAT, CDR2 FQNNGV. This CDR3 region has 14 residues. The CDR3 protein is CASSFPLGSYEQYF. CDR3 DNA sequence: TGTGCCAGCAGCTTTCCCCTAGGATCCTACGAGCAGTACTTC.

The rearrangement joins TRBV27 to TRBJ2-5; 7 nucleotides match TRBD1. V shed 8 bases, J shed 5 bases, and the junction held 11 bases outside the gene matches. This CDR3 contains 14 residues. In germline, CDR1 is MNHEY, CDR2 SMNVEV (reference sequence). The CDR3 DNA reads as TGTGCCAGCGCGGCCAGGGGGTTTTCGGAGACCCAGTACTTC. Translating it yields CASAARGFSETQYF.

Comments on this clonotype: Since a much larger clone is just one base distant, this may be a read error. This sequence joins TRBV6-2 or TRBV6-3 and TRBJ1-1; D is unresolved. Germline CDR1 and CDR2: MNHEY and SVGEGT. The CDR3 contains 16 residues. The V gene lost 5 bases and the J gene lost 2 bases, with 18 bases spanning the gap. The CDR3 loop reads CASSNQHELINTEAFF. The CDR3 nucleotides are TGTGCCAGCAGTAATCAGCACGAATTAATTAACACTGAAGCTTTCTTT.

This clonotype turned up a few times. The chain joins TRBV30 to TRBJ2-7; the match to TRBD2 covers 13 bases. The trim removed 7 bases at V and 1 base at J, leaving 10 bases unmatched. Germline V gene lookup returns CDR1 GTSNPN and CDR2 SVGIG (reference sequence). The CDR3 sequence is 16 residues long. The CDR3 DNA reads as TGTGCCTCGGGACGGGGGACTAGCGGGGTTTCCTACGAGCAGTACTTC. Amino acids: CASGRGTSGVSYEQYF.

This clonotype occurred a few times. The V and J genes are TRBV6-2 or TRBV6-3 and TRBJ1-5; D is unresolved. This CDR3 has 15 amino acids. V was shortened by 6 bases and J by 0 bases, with 12 bases between the two germline ends. CDR1 and CDR2 from the germline V gene are MNHEY and SVGEGT. In DNA, the CDR3 is TGTGCCAGCAGACTGCCTGGGTATAGCAATCAGCCCCAGCATTTT. Encoded protein: CASRLPGYSNQPQHF.

Sample share makes this clonotype medium-sized (0.01 to 0.1%). The J gene is TRBJ2-7, the V gene TRBV6-1; D possibly matches TRBD1 or TRBD2 (5 bases each). The CDR3 totals 15 residues. Trimming removed 3 bases at V and 6 bases at J, with 18 bases between. Germline CDR1 MNHNS, CDR2 SASEGT. The CDR3 sequence: CASSEGPQVKGEQYF. The DNA for the CDR3 is TGTGCCAGCAGTGAGGGACCGCAGGTTAAAGGCGAGCAGTACTTC.

The chain combines TRBV7-9 with TRBJ1-4; maybe TRBD1 (6 bases). The CDR3 length is 16 residues. The V end lost 5 bases, the J end lost 4 bases, and 17 bases lay between the germline ends. Germline V gene sequence: CDR1 SEHNR, CDR2 FQNEAQ (reference sequence). The CDR3 loop is CASSHGYRARNEKLFF. The CDR3 DNA is TGTGCCAGCAGCCACGGCTACAGGGCGCGTAATGAAAAACTGTTTTTT.

The rearrangement links TRBV7-9 to TRBJ2-7; tentative D call: TRBD2 (6 bases). The CDR3 runs 16 residues. Looked up from germline, CDR1 is SEHNR and CDR2 is FQNEAQ (reference sequence). Trimming removed 0 bases from V and 3 bases from J, with 15 bases in between. The CDR3 loop reads CASSLALAGNYYEQYF. Here the CDR3 DNA reads TGTGCCAGCAGCTTAGCACTCGCGGGGAACTACTACGAGCAGTACTTC. The whole variable domain, filled in from reference TRBV7-9 and TRBJ2-7, reads DTGVSQNPRHKITKRGQNVTFRCDPISEHNRLYWYRQTLGQGPEFLTYFQNEAQLEKSRLLSDRFSAERPKGSFSTLEIQRTEQGDSAMYLCASSLALAGNYYEQYFGPGTRLTVT.

This clonotype occurred a few times. CDR3 nucleotide sequence: TGTGCCAGCAGCTTGTCGGTCGGGGGGATAGCCAAAAACATTCAGTACTTC. Its protein is CASSLSVGGIAKNIQYF. The rearrangement uses TRBV5-4 and TRBJ2-4, with TRBD2 matching 7 bases. The germline V gene has CDR1 SGHNT and CDR2 YYREEE (reference sequence). The length of the CDR3 is 17 residues. V was pared by 1 base and J by 0 bases, with 7 bases of the junction left unmatched. The entire variable domain, with the rest obtained from reference TRBV5-4 and TRBJ2-4, is as follows: ETGVTQSPTHLIKTRGQQVTLRCSSQSGHNTVSWYQQALGQGPQFIFQYYREEENGRGNFPPRFSGLQFPNYSSELNVNALELDDSALYLCASSLSVGGIAKNIQYFGAGTRLSVL.

The rearrangement uses TRBV24-1 and TRBJ2-1; D call uncertain. This CDR3 comprises 16 residues. CDR1 and CDR2 from the germline V gene are KGHDR and SFDVKD. Trimming stripped 2 bases from V and 0 bases from J, with 10 bases between. DNA for the CDR3: TGTGCCACCAGTGATTCAGGATCTTACTCCTACAATGAGCAGTTCTTC. Amino acid sequence: CATSDSGSYSYNEQFF.

This clonotype has a handful of counts. The rearrangement links TRBV6-6 to TRBJ2-3; 13 bases are a match to TRBD2. This CDR3 is 19 amino acids long. V was pared by 5 bases and J by 2 bases, with 13 bases of the junction left unmatched. Germline CDR1 reads MNHNY; CDR2 reads SVGAGI (reference sequence). In DNA form, the CDR3 reads TGTGCCAGCAGTCCCGGGACTAGCGGGGACTCCATATCCACAGATACGCAGTATTTT. It is translated as CASSPGTSGDSISTDTQYF.

The rearrangement joins TRBV27 to TRBJ2-7; 10 bases match TRBD2. The germline gives CDR1 MNHEY, CDR2 SMNVEV (reference sequence). V was clipped by 3 bases and J by 3 bases; unmatched bases: 8. The CDR3 has 16 residues. This CDR3 is CASSFLAGGRYYEQYF. For the CDR3, the DNA is TGTGCCAGCAGTTTTTTAGCGGGAGGAAGGTACTACGAGCAGTACTTC.

For this clonotype: In this CDR3 the conserved last residue, phenylalanine or tryptophan, is missing, so a read error is likely. The chain has TRBV5-6 and TRBJ1-4, with D possibly TRBD1 on 6 matching bases. CDR3 size: 16 residues. V was trimmed by 5 bases and J by 8 bases, leaving 22 bases between them. Germline-derived CDR1 and CDR2 are SGHDT and YYEEEE. CDR3 loop: CASSSPGTTRGEKLFI. DNA for the CDR3: TGTGCCAGCAGTTCCCCGGGGACCACGAGGGGGGAAAAACTGTTTATT.

This clonotype was observed a few times. CDR3 amino acids: CASSEKGYSNQPQHF. The CDR3 DNA reads as TGTGCCAGCAGTGAAAAGGGGTATAGCAATCAGCCCCAGCATTTT. This chain joins TRBV6-1 and TRBJ1-5; possibly TRBD1 for D (5 bases). Per the germline V gene, CDR1 is MNHNS and CDR2 is SASEGT. Trimming stripped 2 bases from V and 0 bases from J, with 8 bases between. The length of the CDR3 is 15 residues.

This clonotype is termed medium-sized. J is TRBJ1-5 and V is TRBV6-1; D is uncertain. Looked up from germline, CDR1 is MNHNS and CDR2 is SASEGT. Trimming pared 6 bases from V and 3 bases from J, leaving 18 bases between. The length of the CDR3 is 16 residues. CDR3 in amino acids: CASSPFAGAINQPQHF. CDR3 coding DNA: TGTGCCAGCAGCCCATTTGCAGGCGCTATCAATCAGCCCCAGCATTTT.

By sample fraction, this clonotype is medium-sized. This rearrangement joins TRBV19 to TRBJ2-7; 7 bases are a match to TRBD1. The CDR3 sequence is 12 residues long. Germline CDR1 reads LNHDA; CDR2 reads SQIVND (reference sequence). V lost 3 bases, J lost 7 bases, and 3 bases stayed unmatched. The chain's CDR3 is CASSIGQAEQYF. DNA of the CDR3: TGTGCCAGTAGTATCGGACAGGCAGAGCAGTACTTC.

This clonotype has only one observation. The chain carries TRBV20-1 and TRBJ2-7; 8 nucleotides line up with TRBD2. CDR1 is DFQATT and CDR2 is SNEGSKA in the germline V gene (reference sequence). This CDR3 comprises 14 residues. V shed 3 bases, J shed 0 bases, and the junction held 4 bases outside the gene matches. Here the CDR3 reads CSARSGGSSYEQYF. CDR3 bases: TGCAGTGCTAGGTCGGGAGGGAGCTCCTACGAGCAGTACTTC.

This rearrangement joins TRBV27 to TRBJ2-7; D is undetermined. Trimming took 6 bases from V and 0 from J, leaving 15 bases between them. The CDR3 consists of 15 residues. The germline V gene encodes CDR1 MNHEY and CDR2 SMNVEV (reference sequence). CDR3 DNA: TGTGCCAGCAGATCGCTTCTAGAACTCTCCTACGAGCAGTACTTC. This codes for CASRSLLELSYEQYF.

The chain carries TRBV5-4 and TRBJ2-3, with a tentative D call TRBD1 (5 bases). V dropped 6 bases and J dropped 5 bases, with 19 bases sitting between them. Germline CDR1 reads SGHNT; CDR2 reads YYREEE (reference sequence). The CDR3 is made up of 15 amino acids. The CDR3 region has the DNA TGTGCCAGCACCCTATTTAGGGGCCGCGGAGATACGCAGTATTTT. The encoded protein is CASTLFRGRGDTQYF. Full variable domain (outside the CDR3, taken from reference TRBV5-4 and TRBJ2-3): ETGVTQSPTHLIKTRGQQVTLRCSSQSGHNTVSWYQQALGQGPQFIFQYYREEENGRGNFPPRFSGLQFPNYSSELNVNALELDDSALYLCASTLFRGRGDTQYFGPGTRLTVL.

V usage is TRBV14 and J usage is TRBJ2-5; D is unresolved. Germline assignment: CDR1 SGHDN and CDR2 FVKESK. Trimming removed 4 bases at V and 4 bases at J, with 4 bases between. The CDR3 is made up of 11 amino acids. CDR3 nucleotides: TGTGCCAGCAGCCTCAGAGAGACCCAGTACTTC. Amino acid sequence: CASSLRETQYF.

This chain connects TRBV6-2 or TRBV6-3 to TRBJ1-3, with TRBD1 as a possible D gene (5 bases). The ends were cut back, 2 bases at V and 0 bases at J, with 17 bases in the middle. Germline V gene lookup returns CDR1 MNHEY and CDR2 SVGEGT. The CDR3 runs 18 residues. The DNA for the CDR3 is TGTGCCAGCAGTTACCTTCTGGGACTCCAGAGCTCTGGAAACACCATATATTTT. Amino acids: CASSYLLGLQSSGNTIYF.

This clonotype rates as medium-sized. This chain joins TRBV18 and TRBJ2-2; 7 nucleotides align to TRBD1. V lost 5 bases, J lost 2 bases, and 5 bases stayed unmatched. There are 15 residues in the CDR3. Germline CDR1 and CDR2: KGHSH and LQKENI. The DNA of the CDR3 is TGTGCCAGCTCAGAGGGGGCCATAAACACCGGGGAGCTGTTTTTT. It specifies CASSEGAINTGELFF.

The chain employs TRBV20-1 and TRBJ1-6, with D possibly being TRBD1 (6 bases). Per the germline V gene, CDR1 is DFQATT and CDR2 is SNEGSKA (reference sequence). The length of the CDR3 is 13 residues. V lost 2 bases and J 8 bases, leaving 10 bases between the germline ends. In nucleotides, the CDR3 is TGCAGTGCTAGAAAACAGGGCGATTCACCCCTCCACTTT. Its protein is CSARKQGDSPLHF.

By its share, this clonotype is medium-sized. The chain combines TRBV29-1 with TRBJ2-7; perhaps TRBD1 as D (5 bases). The V end was cut by 6 bases, the J end by 4 bases, with 16 bases between. The CDR3 loop spans 13 amino acids. Per the germline V gene, CDR1 is SQVTM and CDR2 is ANQGSEA. CDR3 sequence reads: CSVALRGGYEQYF. The CDR3 DNA sequence: TGCAGCGTCGCACTAAGGGGTGGGTACGAGCAGTACTTC.

This clonotype was counted between two and nine times. The gene calls are TRBV5-6 and TRBJ1-2; D uncertain. The CDR3 length is 13 residues. V lost 0 bases to trimming and J lost 0 bases, with 3 bases between them. Germline assignment: CDR1 SGHDT and CDR2 YYEEEE. In nucleotides, the CDR3 is TGTGCCAGCAGCTTGGGAGCTAACTATGGCTACACCTTC. It translates to CASSLGANYGYTF.

This clonotype is labeled as medium-sized. The rearrangement links TRBV6-6 to TRBJ1-2; perhaps TRBD1 as D (6 bases). Germline values: CDR1 MNHNY, CDR2 SVGAGI (reference sequence). V gave up 10 bases and J gave up 3 bases, with 15 bases separating them. This CDR3 comprises 13 residues. The CDR3 region has the DNA TGTGCCACAAAAGAGGGGGGATACTATGGCTACACCTTC. Residues: CATKEGGYYGYTF.

This clonotype is categorized as medium-sized. This rearrangement joins TRBV6-6 to TRBJ2-7, with D perhaps matching TRBD2 (6 bases). The CDR3 runs to 14 residues. From germline, CDR1 is MNHNY and CDR2 SVGAGI (reference sequence). V lost 6 bases and J 9 bases, leaving 21 bases between the germline ends. CDR3 loop: CASRSLGEEPGQYF. The DNA of the CDR3 is TGTGCCAGCAGGTCACTGGGGGAGGAACCTGGGCAGTACTTC.